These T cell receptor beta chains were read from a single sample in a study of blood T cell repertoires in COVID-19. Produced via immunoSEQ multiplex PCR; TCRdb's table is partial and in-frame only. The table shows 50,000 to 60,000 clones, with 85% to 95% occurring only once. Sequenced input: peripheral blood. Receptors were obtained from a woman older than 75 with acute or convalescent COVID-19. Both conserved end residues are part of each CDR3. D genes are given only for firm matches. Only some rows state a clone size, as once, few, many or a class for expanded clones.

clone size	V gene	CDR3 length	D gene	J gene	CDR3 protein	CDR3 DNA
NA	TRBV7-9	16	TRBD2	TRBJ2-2	CASSFSGSPNTGELFF	TGTGCCAGCAGCTTTAGCGGGAGTCCTAACACCGGGGAGCTGTTTTTT
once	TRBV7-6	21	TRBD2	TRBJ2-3	CASSSRSTVVGTSGRADTQYF	TGTGCCAGCAGCTCCCGAAGCACTGTGGTCGGGACTAGCGGGAGAGCGGATACGCAGTATTTT
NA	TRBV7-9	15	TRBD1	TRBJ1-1	CASSHRTGKGTEAFF	TGTGCCAGCAGCCACCGGACAGGAAAGGGGACTGAAGCTTTCTTT
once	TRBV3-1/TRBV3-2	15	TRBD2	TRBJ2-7	CASSYLGLAAYEQYF	TGTGCCAGCAGCTACCTGGGACTAGCGGCCTACGAGCAGTACTTC
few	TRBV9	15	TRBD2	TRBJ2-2	CASSPLAGVIGELFF	TGTGCCAGCAGCCCCTTAGCGGGAGTCATCGGGGAGCTGTTTTTT
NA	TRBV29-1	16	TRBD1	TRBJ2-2	CSAARTGGATTGELFF	TGCAGCGCCGCCAGAACAGGGGGCGCAACCACCGGGGAGCTGTTTTTT
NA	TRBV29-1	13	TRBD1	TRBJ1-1	CSGQQGPNTEAFF	TGCAGCGGTCAACAGGGGCCGAACACTGAAGCTTTCTTT
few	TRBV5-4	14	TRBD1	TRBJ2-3	CASKGQQGTDTQYF	TGTGCCAGCAAGGGACAGCAAGGGACAGATACGCAGTATTTT
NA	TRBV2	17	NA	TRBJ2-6	CASSEFGPRSGANVLTF	TGTGCCAGCAGTGAATTTGGGCCGAGATCTGGGGCCAACGTCCTGACTTTC
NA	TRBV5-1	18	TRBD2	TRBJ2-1	CASSQRVAGVTVGDEQFF	TGCGCCAGCAGTCAAAGGGTCGCGGGAGTTACGGTAGGGGATGAGCAGTTCTTC
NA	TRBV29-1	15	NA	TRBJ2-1	CSVEPGLLSNNEQFF	TGCAGCGTCGAGCCGGGGTTGTTGAGCAACAATGAGCAGTTCTTC
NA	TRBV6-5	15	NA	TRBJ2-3	CASSYGGARADTQYF	TGTGCCAGCAGTTACGGGGGGGCCCGGGCAGATACGCAGTATTTT
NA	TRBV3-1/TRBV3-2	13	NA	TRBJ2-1	CASSLGLFNEQFF	TGTGCCAGCAGCTTGGGACTTTTCAATGAGCAGTTCTTC
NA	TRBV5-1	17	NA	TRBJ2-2	CASSSRTGTRPDGELFF	TGCGCCAGCAGCTCGAGGACGGGAACCCGACCGGACGGGGAGCTGTTTTTT
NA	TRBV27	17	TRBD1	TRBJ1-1	CASSFYPIRQGDTEAFF	TGTGCCAGCAGTTTTTATCCCATCCGACAGGGGGACACTGAAGCTTTCTTT
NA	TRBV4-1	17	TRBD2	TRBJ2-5	CASSRSTSGRAGETQYF	TGCGCCAGCAGCCGATCGACTAGCGGGAGGGCCGGGGAGACCCAGTACTTC
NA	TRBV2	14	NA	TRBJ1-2	CARKGDRNWWGYTF	TGTGCCAGGAAGGGGGACCGCAACTGGTGGGGCTACACCTTC
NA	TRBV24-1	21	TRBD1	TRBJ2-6	CATKNRDRGPILGSGANVLTF	TGTGCCACCAAGAACCGGGACAGGGGTCCCATTTTAGGATCCGGGGCCAACGTCCTGACTTTC
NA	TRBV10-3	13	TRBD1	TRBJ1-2	CAISSRGQDGYTF	TGTGCCATCAGTTCCAGGGGGCAGGATGGCTACACCTTC
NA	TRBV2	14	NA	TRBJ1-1	CATGEGHQNTEAFF	TGTGCCACCGGGGAGGGACACCAGAACACTGAAGCTTTCTTT
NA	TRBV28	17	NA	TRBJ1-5	CASSPPGGDYSNQPQHF	TGTGCCAGCAGTCCCCCAGGAGGGGATTATAGCAATCAGCCCCAGCATTTT
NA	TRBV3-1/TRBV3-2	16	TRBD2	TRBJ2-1	CASSQDLKREVNEQFF	TGTGCCAGCAGCCAAGATCTTAAGCGGGAGGTCAATGAGCAGTTCTTC
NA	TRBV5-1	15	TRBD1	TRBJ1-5	CASSLDGQVNQPQHF	TGCGCCAGCAGCTTGGACGGACAGGTCAATCAGCCCCAGCATTTT
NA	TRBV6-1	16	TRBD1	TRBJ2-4	CASSGDSPVAKNIQYF	TGTGCCAGCAGTGGGGACAGCCCCGTGGCCAAAAACATTCAGTACTTC